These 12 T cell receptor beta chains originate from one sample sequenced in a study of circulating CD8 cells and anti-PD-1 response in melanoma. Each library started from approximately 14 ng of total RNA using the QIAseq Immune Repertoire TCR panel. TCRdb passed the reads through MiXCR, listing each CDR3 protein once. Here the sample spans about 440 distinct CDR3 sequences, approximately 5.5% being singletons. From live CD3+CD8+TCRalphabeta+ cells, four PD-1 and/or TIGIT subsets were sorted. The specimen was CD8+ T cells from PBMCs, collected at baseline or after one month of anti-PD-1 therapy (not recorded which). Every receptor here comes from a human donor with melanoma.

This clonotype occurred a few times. CDR3 amino acids: CASSFFNSIKPPEQYF. The CDR3 DNA reads TGTGCCAGCAGCTTTTTTAACTCGATAAAACCCCCCGAGCAGTACTTC. The genes are TRBV7-8 and TRBJ2-7; D uncertain. This CDR3 contains 16 residues. The V gene's germline CDR1 is SGHVS and CDR2 FQNEAQ. V was clipped by 3 bases and J by 6 bases, with 21 bases between them.

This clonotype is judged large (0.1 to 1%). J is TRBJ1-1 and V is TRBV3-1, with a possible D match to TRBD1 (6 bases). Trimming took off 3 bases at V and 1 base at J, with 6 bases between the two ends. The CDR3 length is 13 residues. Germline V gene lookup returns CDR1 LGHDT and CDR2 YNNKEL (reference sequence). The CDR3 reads CASSQTGNTEAFF. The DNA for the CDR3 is TGTGCCAGCAGCCAGACAGGGAACACTGAAGCTTTCTTT.

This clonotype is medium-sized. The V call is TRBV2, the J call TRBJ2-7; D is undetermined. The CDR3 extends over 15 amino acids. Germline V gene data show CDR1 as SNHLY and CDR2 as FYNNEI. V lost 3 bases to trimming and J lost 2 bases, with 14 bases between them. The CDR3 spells CASSDLKVVPYEQYF. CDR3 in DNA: TGTGCCAGCAGTGATTTAAAAGTCGTCCCCTACGAGCAGTACTTC.

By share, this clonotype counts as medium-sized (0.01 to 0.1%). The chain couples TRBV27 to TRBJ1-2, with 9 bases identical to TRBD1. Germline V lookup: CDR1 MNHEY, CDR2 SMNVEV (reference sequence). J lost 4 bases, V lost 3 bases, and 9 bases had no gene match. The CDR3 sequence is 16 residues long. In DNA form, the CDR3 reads TGTGCCAGCAGTTTCCAGGCAACAGGGGGCGGCTATGGCTACACCTTC. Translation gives CASSFQATGGGYGYTF.

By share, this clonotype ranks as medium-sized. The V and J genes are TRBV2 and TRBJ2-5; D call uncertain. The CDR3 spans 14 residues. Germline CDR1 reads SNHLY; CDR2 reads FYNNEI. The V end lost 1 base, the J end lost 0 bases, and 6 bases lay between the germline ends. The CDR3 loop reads CASSEGRNQETQYF. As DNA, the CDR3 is TGTGCCAGCAGTGAAGGCCGGAACCAAGAGACCCAGTACTTC. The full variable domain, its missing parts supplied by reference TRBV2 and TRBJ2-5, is EPEVTQTPSHQVTQMGQEVILRCVPISNHLYFYWYRQILGQKVEFLVSFYNNEISEKSEIFDDQFSVERPDGSNFTLKIRSTKLEDSAMYFCASSEGRNQETQYFGPGTRLLVL.

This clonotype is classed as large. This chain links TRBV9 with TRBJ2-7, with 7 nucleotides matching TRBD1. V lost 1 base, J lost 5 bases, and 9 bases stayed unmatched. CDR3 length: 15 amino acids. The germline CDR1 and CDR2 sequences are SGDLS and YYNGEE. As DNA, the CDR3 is TGTGCCAGCAGCGTATACCCCGACAGGGCGGACGAGCAGTACTTC. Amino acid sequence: CASSVYPDRADEQYF.

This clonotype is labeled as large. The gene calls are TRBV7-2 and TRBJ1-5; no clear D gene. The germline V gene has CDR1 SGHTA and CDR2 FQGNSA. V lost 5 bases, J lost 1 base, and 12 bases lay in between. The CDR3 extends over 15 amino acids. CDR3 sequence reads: CASSPPGASNQPQHF. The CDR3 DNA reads TGTGCCAGCAGCCCCCCAGGAGCCAGCAATCAGCCCCAGCATTTT.

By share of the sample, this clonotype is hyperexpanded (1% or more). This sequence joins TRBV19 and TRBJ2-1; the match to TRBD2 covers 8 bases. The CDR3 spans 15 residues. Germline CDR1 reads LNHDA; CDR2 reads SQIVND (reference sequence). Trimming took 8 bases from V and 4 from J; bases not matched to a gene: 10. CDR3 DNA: TGTGCCAGTTCTGCTACTAGCGGACTATACAATGAGCAGTTCTTC. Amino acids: CASSATSGLYNEQFF.

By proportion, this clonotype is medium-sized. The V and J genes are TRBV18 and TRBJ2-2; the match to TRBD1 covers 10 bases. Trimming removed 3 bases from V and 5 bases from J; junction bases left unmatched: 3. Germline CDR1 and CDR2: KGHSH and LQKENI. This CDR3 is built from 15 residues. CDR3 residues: CASSPGQGRTGELFF. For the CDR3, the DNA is TGTGCCAGCTCACCGGGACAGGGGAGGACCGGGGAGCTGTTTTTT.

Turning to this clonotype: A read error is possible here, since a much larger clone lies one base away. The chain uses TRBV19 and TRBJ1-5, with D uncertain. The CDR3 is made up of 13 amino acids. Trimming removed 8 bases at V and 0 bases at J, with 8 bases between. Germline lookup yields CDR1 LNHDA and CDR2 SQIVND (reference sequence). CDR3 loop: CASGEYSNQPQHF. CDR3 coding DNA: TGTGCCAGTGGTGAATATAGCAATCAGCCCCAGCATTTT. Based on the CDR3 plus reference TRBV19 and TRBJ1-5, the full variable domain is DGGITQSPKYLFRKEGQNVTLSCEQNLNHDAMYWYRQDPGQGLRLIYYSQIVNDFQKGDIAEGYSVSREKKESFPLTVTSAQKNPTAFYLCASGEYSNQPQHFGDGTRLSIL.

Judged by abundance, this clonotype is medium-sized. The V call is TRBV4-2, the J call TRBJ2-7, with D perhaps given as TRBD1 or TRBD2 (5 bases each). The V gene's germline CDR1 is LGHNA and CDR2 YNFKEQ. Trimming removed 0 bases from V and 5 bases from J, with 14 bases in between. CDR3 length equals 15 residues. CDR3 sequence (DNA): TGTGCCAGCAGCCAAGAAGAGGGGTCCCTCGACGAGCAGTACTTC. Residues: CASSQEEGSLDEQYF.

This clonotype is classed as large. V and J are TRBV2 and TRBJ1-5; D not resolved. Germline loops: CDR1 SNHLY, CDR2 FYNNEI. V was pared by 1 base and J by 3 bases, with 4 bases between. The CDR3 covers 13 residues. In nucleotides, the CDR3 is TGTGCCAGCAGTGAAGTGGACAATCAGCCCCAGCATTTT. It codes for CASSEVDNQPQHF.